Below, 24 T cell receptor beta chains from the same sample are listed, as sequenced in a study of OX40 agonist ivuxolimab in advanced cancers. Assay used: immunoSEQ multiplex PCR; TCRdb lists only in-frame clones, some missing. The profile shows under 65,000 clones, around 93% of them singletons. Sample: CD4+ or CD8+ T cells sorted from blood, taken in a trial of the OX40 agonist ivuxolimab. The receptors shown here come from an adult with an advanced solid tumor such as melanoma, head and neck, liver or kidney cancer.

Details on this clone: Other DNA sequences in this sample translate to the same CDR3. This rearrangement joins TRBV19 to TRBJ1-1; D unclear. The ends were cut back, 10 bases at V and 1 base at J, with 10 bases in the middle. Germline CDR1 reads LNHDA; CDR2 reads SQIVND (reference sequence). This CDR3 has 12 residues. CDR3 in DNA: TGTGCCACCAGAGAGGGGAACACTGAAGCTTTCTTT. This encodes CATREGNTEAFF.

The V and J genes are TRBV7-3 and TRBJ2-2; 9 nucleotides line up with TRBD1. Germline lookup yields CDR1 SGHTA and CDR2 FQGTGA. CDR3 size: 18 residues. The J segment lost 5 bases and the V segment lost 4 bases, leaving 14 bases of the junction unmatched. CDR3 in amino acids: CASSSSGEDRGYTGELFF. The CDR3 nucleotides are TGTGCCAGCAGCTCGAGCGGAGAGGACAGGGGTTATACCGGGGAGCTGTTTTTT. The full variable domain, its missing parts supplied by reference TRBV7-3 and TRBJ2-2, is GAGVSQTPSNKVTEKGKYVELRCDPISGHTALYWYRQSLGQGPEFLIYFQGTGAADDSGLPNDRFFAVRPEGSVSTLKIQRTERGDSAVYLCASSSSGEDRGYTGELFFGEGSRLTVL.

The chain recombines TRBV2 with TRBJ2-7, with D possibly being TRBD2 (6 bases). In germline, CDR1 is SNHLY, CDR2 FYNNEI. There are 12 residues in the CDR3. V was clipped by 6 bases and J by 3 bases, with 9 bases between them. In DNA form, the CDR3 reads TGTGCCAGCAGGGACTACCTCTACGAGCAGTACTTC. Amino acids: CASRDYLYEQYF.

V gene TRBV27 combines with J gene TRBJ2-7, with D unclear. This CDR3 is built from 13 residues. In germline, CDR1 is MNHEY, CDR2 SMNVEV (reference sequence). Trimming took 4 bases from V and 0 from J, leaving 7 bases between them. The CDR3 is CASSSARSYEQYF. The CDR3 DNA sequence: TGTGCCAGCAGTTCCGCCCGCTCCTACGAGCAGTACTTC.

The table lists this clone with a count of one. The V and J genes are TRBV7-9 and TRBJ2-7, with D possibly TRBD2 on 5 matching bases. V was shortened by 4 bases and J by 2 bases, with 9 bases between the two germline ends. The CDR3 is made up of 13 amino acids. Germline-derived CDR1 and CDR2 are SEHNR and FQNEAQ (reference sequence). Here the CDR3 DNA reads TGTGCCAGCAGCTCGAGGGAAACCTACGAGCAGTACTTC. Translation gives CASSSRETYEQYF.

This sequence joins TRBV6-5 and TRBJ1-2, with D unclear. The V end lost 2 bases, the J end lost 7 bases, and 8 bases lay between the germline ends. Germline CDR1 MNHEY, CDR2 SVGAGI. This CDR3 spans 12 amino acids. CDR3 sequence (DNA): TGTGCCAGCAGTTACATGGATCGTGGCTACACCTTC. Translation gives CASSYMDRGYTF.

This chain joins TRBV9 and TRBJ1-2; D might be TRBD1 (6 bases). The CDR3 totals 16 residues. Trimming cost V 4 bases and J 0 bases, with 16 bases left between them. Germline assignment: CDR1 SGDLS and CDR2 YYNGEE. The CDR3 loop is CASSSVGGGANYGYTF. CDR3 sequence (DNA): TGTGCCAGCAGCTCCGTAGGGGGGGGTGCTAACTATGGCTACACCTTC.

V is TRBV5-4 and J is TRBJ1-2; weak D call: TRBD1 (6 bases). The CDR3 spans 17 residues. CDR1 and CDR2 (germline): SGHNT, YYREEE (reference sequence). Trimming shortened V by 2 bases and J by 4 bases, and 21 bases separated the two germline ends. The CDR3 here is CASSLRLRGGSSYGYTF. The CDR3 bases are TGTGCCAGCAGCTTAAGGCTAAGGGGGGGCAGCAGCTATGGCTACACCTTC.

The chain carries TRBV7-2 and TRBJ1-4, with D hard to call. Trimming removed 5 bases from V and 0 bases from J, with 13 bases in between. The CDR3 is 16 residues long. Germline V gives CDR1 SGHTA, CDR2 FQGNSA. The CDR3 DNA reads TGTGCCAGCAGCCTAGACGGGCCCGCAACTAATGAAAAACTGTTTTTT. Amino acid sequence: CASSLDGPATNEKLFF.

V is TRBV29-1 and J is TRBJ2-2, with a possible D match to TRBD2 (6 bases). The V gene's germline CDR1 is SQVTM and CDR2 ANQGSEA. The CDR3 runs to 13 residues. The ends were cut back, 3 bases at V and 6 bases at J, with 11 bases in the middle. In DNA, the CDR3 is TGCAGCGTTGAGACCCGCGGGGCCGGGGAGCTGTTTTTT. Protein: CSVETRGAGELFF.

This clone is medium-sized in the sample. The DNA for the CDR3 is TGTGCCAGCAGCTTGACTGGTGACTCCTACGAGCAGTACTTC. It specifies CASSLTGDSYEQYF. The gene calls are TRBV5-4 and TRBJ2-7; D is uncertain. Between the trimmed V and J ends, which lost 1 base and 0 bases, there was a span of 8 bases. Germline lookup yields CDR1 SGHNT and CDR2 YYREEE (reference sequence). The length of the CDR3 is 14 residues.

V and J are TRBV14 and TRBJ1-2, with 8 bases that match TRBD1. The CDR3 sequence is 18 residues long. J lost 4 bases, V lost 5 bases, and 18 bases had no gene match. The germline V gene encodes CDR1 SGHDN and CDR2 FVKESK. The CDR3 DNA sequence: TGTGCCAGCAGCTCCGGTCCCCGACAGGGGACGTTTCTCTATGGCTACACCTTC. Encoded protein: CASSSGPRQGTFLYGYTF.

Only one count was recorded for this clone. The V and J genes are TRBV30 and TRBJ2-1; D is unresolved. This CDR3 region has 14 residues. CDR1 GTSNPN and CDR2 SVGIG come from the germline V gene (reference sequence). Trimming shortened V by 2 bases and J by 6 bases, and 14 bases separated the two germline ends. The CDR3 sequence: CAWSKIASGNEQFF. For the CDR3, the DNA is TGTGCCTGGAGTAAGATAGCTTCAGGCAATGAGCAGTTCTTC. The full variable domain, with the rest looked up from reference TRBV30 and TRBJ2-1, is SQTIHQWPATLVQPVGSPLSLECTVEGTSNPNLYWYRQAAGRGLQLLFYSVGIGQISSEVPQNLSASRPQDRQFILSSKKLLLSDSGFYLCAWSKIASGNEQFFGPGTRLTVL.

The V call is TRBV2, the J call TRBJ2-7; D could derive from TRBD1 or TRBD2 (5 bases each). Per the germline V gene, CDR1 is SNHLY and CDR2 is FYNNEI. The CDR3 totals 18 residues. V lost 7 bases and J 1 base, leaving 26 bases between the germline ends. The DNA for the CDR3 is TGTGCCAGCAATACCCGGGGCCGTACGCTTTCCCTATCCTACGAGCAGTACTTC. Residues: CASNTRGRTLSLSYEQYF.

The chain recombines TRBV4-3 with TRBJ2-7; D remains ambiguous. The CDR3 has 13 amino acids. The germline gives CDR1 LGHNA, CDR2 YSLEER. V lost 0 bases and J lost 2, with 5 bases in between. CDR3 sequence reads: CASSQELAYEQYF. CDR3 sequence (DNA): TGCGCCAGCAGCCAAGAGCTCGCCTACGAGCAGTACTTC.

This sequence joins TRBV7-3 and TRBJ2-3, with TRBD1 as a possible D gene (5 bases). The V end was cut by 3 bases, the J end by 4 bases, with 11 bases between. Germline V gene sequence: CDR1 SGHTA, CDR2 FQGTGA. CDR3 length equals 14 residues. The CDR3 here is CASSLLGPPDTQYF. The CDR3 DNA follows: TGTGCCAGCAGCTTGTTGGGGCCCCCAGATACGCAGTATTTT.

The CDR3 reads CASSELAGFTGELFF. The CDR3 nucleotides read TGTGCCAGTTCCGAACTAGCGGGTTTCACCGGGGAGCTGTTTTTT. The rearrangement joins TRBV19 to TRBJ2-2, with 9 bases fitting TRBD2. Losses at the gene ends were 8 bases for V and 4 bases for J; bases not matched to a gene: 8. The CDR3 extends over 15 amino acids. Germline loops: CDR1 LNHDA, CDR2 SQIVND (reference sequence).

The gene calls are TRBV30 and TRBJ2-1; 12 bases are shared with TRBD2. The CDR3 length is 17 residues. With 2 bases clipped from V and 0 bases from J, the junction kept 5 bases outside the gene matches. Germline CDR1 is GTSNPN and CDR2 is SVGIG (reference sequence). In nucleotides, the CDR3 is TGTGCCTGGAGTCTGGGACTAGCGGGTAGCTCCTACAATGAGCAGTTCTTC. This sequence encodes CAWSLGLAGSSYNEQFF.

The J gene is TRBJ2-2, the V gene TRBV7-9; D remains unclear. The CDR3 sequence is 18 residues long. Germline assignment: CDR1 SEHNR and CDR2 FQNEAQ (reference sequence). V was clipped by 7 bases and J by 7 bases, with 28 bases between them. This chain's CDR3 is CASILGWGESDGNGELFF. CDR3 DNA sequence: TGTGCCAGCATCCTCGGATGGGGTGAATCAGACGGTAACGGGGAGCTGTTTTTT.

The rearrangement joins TRBV28 to TRBJ2-3; D gene uncertain. Germline-derived CDR1 and CDR2 are MDHEN and SYDVKM. The CDR3 length is 15 residues. V was trimmed by 4 bases and J by 3 bases, leaving 14 bases between them. The CDR3 DNA sequence: TGTGCCAGCAGTTCCTCTTGGGATCGGACAGATACGCAGTATTTT. This encodes CASSSSWDRTDTQYF.

The gene calls are TRBV7-2 and TRBJ1-2; a possible D gene is TRBD1 (5 bases). The CDR3 runs to 17 residues. V was pared by 5 bases and J by 0 bases, with 19 bases between. Germline values: CDR1 SGHTA, CDR2 FQGNSA. CDR3 DNA sequence: TGTGCCAGCAGCCCCCGGGCAGGGACTCCCTCTAACTATGGCTACACCTTC. Translation: CASSPRAGTPSNYGYTF. Supplemented by reference TRBV7-2 and TRBJ1-2, the full variable domain reads GAGVSQSPSNKVTEKGKDVELRCDPISGHTALYWYRQSLGQGLEFLIYFQGNSAPDKSGLPSDRFSAERTGGSVSTLTIQRTQQEDSAVYLCASSPRAGTPSNYGYTFGSGTRLTVV.

The chain joins TRBV27 to TRBJ2-7, with D possibly being TRBD2 (7 bases). Looked up from germline, CDR1 is MNHEY and CDR2 is SMNVEV (reference sequence). Trimming shortened V by 5 bases and J by 10 bases, and 27 bases separated the two germline ends. The length of the CDR3 is 16 residues. DNA for the CDR3: TGTGCCAGCAGTCCGGAGCCGGGACAAATAATAGCGGGCCAGTACTTC. Residues: CASSPEPGQIIAGQYF.

The CDR3 region is CSGQSYNEQFF. The DNA for the CDR3 is TGCAGTGGGCAGTCCTACAATGAGCAGTTCTTC. This chain joins TRBV20-1 and TRBJ2-1; D is unresolved. CDR3 size: 11 residues. Germline V gives CDR1 DFQATT, CDR2 SNEGSKA (reference sequence). Trimming pared 7 bases from V and 1 base from J, leaving 5 bases between.

This clone was seen once. This CDR3 is CASSKTGGDTEAFF. The DNA of the CDR3 is TGTGCCAGCAGCAAAACAGGGGGAGACACTGAAGCTTTCTTT. The chain combines TRBV9 with TRBJ1-1; 8 bases agree with TRBD1. The germline gives CDR1 SGDLS, CDR2 YYNGEE. The CDR3 length is 14 residues. V lost 4 bases to trimming and J lost 3 bases; unmatched junction nucleotides: 5.